The rows below give T cell receptor beta chains drawn from one sample of a study of lymphopenia after photon versus proton radiotherapy. Produced via immunoSEQ multiplex PCR; TCRdb's table is partial and in-frame only. Among about 45,000 clones listed, 85% to 90% were seen once. Sequencing used peripheral blood, obtained from a patient treated with photon-based radiotherapy. The receptors shown here come from a man between 40 and 49 years old with gastric cancer. Both conserved end residues are part of each CDR3. A D gene is named only where the DNA matches it firmly. The listing skips clone size in some rows; elsewhere it reads once, few, many or a size class.

size: -
D: TRBD2
J: TRBJ2-1
V: TRBV19
CDR3: CASRPGGGRYNEQFF
DNA: TGTGCCAGTAGGCCCGGGGGGGGAAGATACAATGAGCAGTTCTTC

size: -
D: -
J: TRBJ1-2
V: TRBV29-1
CDR3: CSVGDDGYTF
DNA: TGCAGCGTTGGGGATGATGGCTACACCTTC

size: -
D: TRBD1
J: TRBJ1-1
V: TRBV7-9
CDR3: CASSSTGGRETEAFF
DNA: TGTGCCAGCAGCTCGACAGGGGGTAGGGAAACTGAAGCTTTCTTT

size: -
D: -
J: TRBJ1-1
V: TRBV7-2
CDR3: CASSLATGNTEAFF
DNA: TGTGCCAGCAGCTTAGCGACAGGGAACACTGAAGCTTTCTTT

size: once
D: -
J: TRBJ2-7
V: TRBV9
CDR3: CASSVKAVPSYEQYF
DNA: TGTGCCAGCAGCGTAAAGGCGGTACCATCCTACGAGCAGTACTTC

size: -
D: -
J: TRBJ1-2
V: TRBV6-5
CDR3: CASSNAGGAWEGYTF
DNA: TGTGCCAGCAGTAACGCCGGCGGCGCCTGGGAGGGCTACACCTTC

size: -
D: -
J: TRBJ1-1
V: TRBV29-1
CDR3: CSVSGRLARTEAFF
DNA: TGCAGCGTTAGCGGTCGGCTGGCCCGCACTGAAGCTTTCTTT

size: few
D: -
J: TRBJ1-6
V: TRBV6-6
CDR3: CASRNGRNGDSPLHF
DNA: TGTGCCAGCAGGAACGGGAGAAACGGCGATTCACCCCTCCACTTT

size: -
D: -
J: TRBJ2-7
V: TRBV10-3
CDR3: CAISDPDSYEQYF
DNA: TGTGCCATCAGTGACCCTGACAGCTACGAGCAGTACTTC

size: -
D: -
J: TRBJ1-1
V: TRBV7-8
CDR3: CASSSRDTLSDPEAFF
DNA: TGTGCCAGCAGCTCCCGGGACACCTTAAGTGACCCTGAAGCTTTCTTT

size: once
D: -
J: TRBJ1-6
V: TRBV5-6
CDR3: CASSPQAGSNSPLHF
DNA: TGTGCCAGCAGCCCCCAGGCAGGTTCAAATTCACCCCTCCACTTT

size: -
D: TRBD1
J: TRBJ2-3
V: TRBV9
CDR3: CASSAGQGKDTQYF
DNA: TGTGCCAGCAGCGCCGGACAGGGCAAAGATACGCAGTATTTT

size: -
D: -
J: TRBJ1-1
V: TRBV30
CDR3: CAWMETEAFF
DNA: TGTGCCTGGATGGAAACTGAAGCTTTCTTT

size: -
D: -
J: TRBJ1-5
V: TRBV6-1
CDR3: CAISGTSDQPQHF
DNA: TGTGCCATCTCCGGGACAAGTGATCAGCCCCAGCATTTT

size: -
D: TRBD1
J: TRBJ2-6
V: TRBV5-5
CDR3: CASTRQGEGSGANVLTF
DNA: TGTGCCAGCACCAGACAGGGGGAAGGCTCTGGGGCCAACGTCCTGACTTTC

size: once
D: TRBD1
J: TRBJ2-2
V: TRBV19
CDR3: CATKRTGVSGELFF
DNA: TGTGCCACTAAGAGGACAGGGGTTTCCGGGGAGCTGTTTTTT

size: -
D: -
J: TRBJ1-1
V: TRBV7-3
CDR3: CASSSNGGRRSAAFF
DNA: TGTGCCAGCAGCTCAAATGGCGGACGGCGCTCGGCCGCTTTCTTT

size: once
D: TRBD1
J: TRBJ2-7
V: TRBV19
CDR3: CASRRDSTAYEQYF
DNA: TGTGCCAGTAGGAGGGACAGTACGGCCTACGAGCAGTACTTC

size: -
D: -
J: TRBJ1-3
V: TRBV2
CDR3: CASKGDSTSGNTIYF
DNA: TGTGCCAGCAAGGGAGACAGTACCTCTGGAAACACCATATATTTT

size: few
D: TRBD1
J: TRBJ1-5
V: TRBV5-1
CDR3: CASSPTGFNQPQHF
DNA: TGCGCCAGCAGCCCGACAGGGTTCAATCAGCCCCAGCATTTT

size: once
D: -
J: TRBJ2-7
V: TRBV13
CDR3: CASSPRDERSYEQYF
DNA: TGTGCCAGCAGCCCCCGGGACGAACGGTCCTACGAGCAGTACTTC

size: -
D: TRBD1
J: TRBJ2-3
V: TRBV19
CDR3: CASRDSVLLDTQYF
DNA: TGTGCCAGCCGGGACAGCGTCCTTTTGGATACGCAGTATTTT

size: -
D: TRBD2
J: TRBJ2-3
V: TRBV9
CDR3: CASSAGLAGTDTQYF
DNA: TGTGCCAGCAGCGCCGGACTAGCGGGGACAGATACGCAGTATTTT

size: -
D: -
J: TRBJ2-5
V: TRBV4-3
CDR3: CASSEELQETQYF
DNA: TGCGCCAGCAGCGAGGAGCTTCAAGAGACCCAGTACTTC

size: -
D: -
J: TRBJ1-6
V: TRBV2
CDR3: CASSPSGNGNSPLHF
DNA: TGTGCCAGCAGTCCGTCAGGGAACGGGAATTCACCCCTCCACTTT

size: once
D: -
J: TRBJ1-2
V: TRBV19
CDR3: CASSIDTRGESNYGYTF
DNA: TGTGCCAGTAGTATAGATACGAGGGGCGAGAGCAACTATGGCTACACCTTC

size: -
D: -
J: TRBJ1-1
V: TRBV29-1
CDR3: CSVGSGMNTEAFF
DNA: TGCAGCGTTGGTTCAGGGATGAACACTGAAGCTTTCTTT

size: -
D: -
J: TRBJ2-5
V: TRBV7-6
CDR3: CASTSVGVGETQYF
DNA: TGTGCCAGCACTAGTGTCGGGGTAGGGGAGACCCAGTACTTC

size: once
D: -
J: TRBJ1-4
V: TRBV29-1
CDR3: CSTSRGTNEKLFF
DNA: TGCAGCACCTCACGGGGGACTAATGAAAAACTGTTTTTT